These T cell receptor beta chains were read from a single sample in a study of control samples from healthy donors and cancer patients. TCRdb's table, derived via immunoSEQ multiplex PCR, lists solely in-frame clones and lacks some. This table holds some 76,000 clones, nearly 90% found once. The sample comprised PBMCs. These receptors came from a man between 60 and 75 years old with lung cancer. Both conserved end residues are part of each CDR3. The D gene is left open where the match is weak. Size is stated for part of the rows, as once, few or many counts, or as a class when the clone is expanded.

abundance: .
len: 15
j_gene: TRBJ2-1
d_gene: .
v_gene: TRBV3-1/TRBV3-2
CDR3aa: CATSSDLATYNEQFF
CDR3nt: TGTGCCACCTCAAGCGACCTCGCGACCTACAATGAGCAGTTCTTC

abundance: .
len: 17
j_gene: TRBJ2-1
d_gene: TRBD1
v_gene: TRBV3-1/TRBV3-2
CDR3aa: CASSPYSGTGLYNEQFF
CDR3nt: TGTGCCAGCAGCCCCTACTCCGGGACAGGGCTTTACAATGAGCAGTTCTTC

abundance: few
len: 14
j_gene: TRBJ1-4
d_gene: TRBD1
v_gene: TRBV15
CDR3aa: CATSGGTGDEKLFF
CDR3nt: TGTGCCACCAGCGGTGGGACAGGCGATGAAAAACTGTTTTTT

abundance: .
len: 11
j_gene: TRBJ2-5
d_gene: .
v_gene: TRBV6-6
CDR3aa: CASSYSETQYF
CDR3nt: TGTGCCAGCAGTTACTCAGAGACCCAGTACTTC

abundance: .
len: 16
j_gene: TRBJ2-6
d_gene: .
v_gene: TRBV7-3
CDR3aa: CASSFSGGPGANVLTF
CDR3nt: TGTGCCAGCAGCTTCTCAGGGGGGCCTGGGGCCAACGTCCTGACTTTC

abundance: .
len: 15
j_gene: TRBJ1-4
d_gene: .
v_gene: TRBV29-1
CDR3aa: CSARGPGLGFEKLFF
CDR3nt: TGCAGCGCTAGGGGACCGGGACTGGGGTTTGAAAAACTGTTTTTT

abundance: few
len: 14
j_gene: TRBJ2-2
d_gene: TRBD1
v_gene: TRBV18
CDR3aa: CASSRQGSTGELFF
CDR3nt: TGTGCCAGCTCACGACAGGGGAGCACCGGGGAGCTGTTTTTT

abundance: .
len: 13
j_gene: TRBJ2-1
d_gene: TRBD1
v_gene: TRBV25-1
CDR3aa: CASNIKGGGEQFF
CDR3nt: TGTGCCAGCAATATTAAAGGGGGCGGTGAGCAGTTCTTC

abundance: .
len: 12
j_gene: TRBJ1-2
d_gene: TRBD1
v_gene: TRBV30
CDR3aa: CAWDSTGYGYTF
CDR3nt: TGTGCCTGGGATTCGACAGGGTATGGCTACACCTTC

abundance: .
len: 12
j_gene: TRBJ1-5
d_gene: .
v_gene: TRBV10-3
CDR3aa: CAISESTGPQHF
CDR3nt: TGTGCCATCAGTGAGTCTACAGGGCCCCAGCATTTT

abundance: .
len: 12
j_gene: TRBJ2-1
d_gene: .
v_gene: TRBV2
CDR3aa: CASSGQLNEQFF
CDR3nt: TGTGCCAGCAGTGGACAGCTCAATGAGCAGTTCTTC